This TCR beta chain was obtained from a study of T cells after yellow fever vaccination. Study outcomes and limitations: Clonotypes shared by both compartments, CD4 and CD8, made up a small share. Post-booster repertoires again held most primary-vaccination clones (about 96% CD4, over 80% CD8).

Points on this clonotype: The antigen remains unidentified.

This CDR3 is built from 13 residues. Looked up from germline, CDR1 is MNHNS and CDR2 is SASEGT. Trimming took 7 bases from V and 11 from J, leaving 18 bases between them. A 5'RACE template-switching step, the method used to make TCR cDNA, added a universal primer site and UMIs. MiXCR was run by TCRdb on the 5' RACE reads, yielding one entry per CDR3 protein. The sample carries approximately 340,000 distinct CDR3 sequences, roughly 8.7% recorded once. This TCR was recovered from a man younger than 30 who received the YFV17D yellow fever vaccine. Specimen: PBMCs, collected on the day of the first yellow fever vaccination. This chain connects TRBV6-1 to TRBJ2-1; D perhaps matches TRBD2 (5 bases). DNA of the CDR3: TGTGCCAGCACCACCATGAGGGAGTTTAAGCAGTTCTTC. It yields the protein CASTTMREFKQFF.